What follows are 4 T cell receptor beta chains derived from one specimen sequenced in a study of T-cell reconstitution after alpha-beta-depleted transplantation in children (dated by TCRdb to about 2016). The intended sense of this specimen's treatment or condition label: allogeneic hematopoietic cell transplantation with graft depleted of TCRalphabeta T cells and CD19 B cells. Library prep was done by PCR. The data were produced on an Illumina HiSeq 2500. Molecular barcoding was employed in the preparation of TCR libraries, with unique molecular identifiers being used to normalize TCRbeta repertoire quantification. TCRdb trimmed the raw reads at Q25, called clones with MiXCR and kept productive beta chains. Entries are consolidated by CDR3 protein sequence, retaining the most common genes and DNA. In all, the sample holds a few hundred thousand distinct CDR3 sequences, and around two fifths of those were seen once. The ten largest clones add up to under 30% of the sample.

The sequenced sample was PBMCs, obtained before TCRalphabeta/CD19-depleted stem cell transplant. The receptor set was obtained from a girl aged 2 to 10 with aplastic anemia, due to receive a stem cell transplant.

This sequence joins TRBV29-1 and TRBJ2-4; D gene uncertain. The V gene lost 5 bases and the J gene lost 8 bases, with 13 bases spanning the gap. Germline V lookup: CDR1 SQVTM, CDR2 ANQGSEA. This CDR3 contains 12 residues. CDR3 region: CSVLRFPDIQYF. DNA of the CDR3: TGCAGCGTTTTACGCTTCCCGGACATTCAGTACTTC.

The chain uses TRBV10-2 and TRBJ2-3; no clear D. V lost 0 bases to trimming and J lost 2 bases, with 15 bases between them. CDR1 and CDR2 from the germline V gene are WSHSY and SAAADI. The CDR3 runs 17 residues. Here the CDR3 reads CASSESIRVETTDTQYF. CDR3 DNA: TGCGCCAGCAGTGAGTCGATTAGAGTAGAGACCACAGATACGCAGTATTTT.

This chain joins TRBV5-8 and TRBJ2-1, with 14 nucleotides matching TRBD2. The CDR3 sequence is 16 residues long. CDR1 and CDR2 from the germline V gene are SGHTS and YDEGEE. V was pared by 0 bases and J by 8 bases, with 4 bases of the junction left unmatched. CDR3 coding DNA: TGTGCCAGCAGCTTGGGGACTAGCGGGGGGCTTTATGAGCAGTTCTTC. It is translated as CASSLGTSGGLYEQFF.

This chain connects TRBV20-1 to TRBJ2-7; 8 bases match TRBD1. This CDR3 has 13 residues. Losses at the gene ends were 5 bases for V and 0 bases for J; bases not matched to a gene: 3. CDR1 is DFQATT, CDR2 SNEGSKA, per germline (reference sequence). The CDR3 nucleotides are TGCAGTGCTCGACAGGGGCGCTCCTACGAGCAGTACTTC. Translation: CSARQGRSYEQYF.